This entry concerns a single T cell receptor (beta chain). This record comes from a study of control samples from healthy donors and cancer patients. Produced via immunoSEQ multiplex PCR; TCRdb's table is partial and in-frame only. The repertoire includes approximately 150,000 clones, 94% of them detected once, and around 1.3% sits in the top ten. This receptor was obtained from a woman under 30 in good health. The sample consisted of blood.

The CDR3 DNA follows: TGTGCCAGCTATCTTATGGAGGGCACTGAAGCTTTCTTT. Protein: CASYLMEGTEAFF. The V gene is TRBV28, the J gene TRBJ1-1; no firm D call. The V gene lost 8 bases and the J gene lost 4 bases, with 14 bases spanning the gap. This CDR3 has 13 residues. CDR1 and CDR2 (germline): MDHEN, SYDVKM.